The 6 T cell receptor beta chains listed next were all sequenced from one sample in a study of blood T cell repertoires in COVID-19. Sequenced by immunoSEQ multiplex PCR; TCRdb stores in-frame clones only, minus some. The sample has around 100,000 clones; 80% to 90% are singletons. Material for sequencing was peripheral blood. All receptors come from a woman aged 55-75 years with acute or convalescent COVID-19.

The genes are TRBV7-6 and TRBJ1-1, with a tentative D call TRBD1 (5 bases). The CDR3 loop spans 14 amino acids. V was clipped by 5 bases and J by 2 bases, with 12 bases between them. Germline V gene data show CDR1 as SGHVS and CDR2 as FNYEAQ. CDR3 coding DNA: TGTGCCAGCAGCCCCCGGGGGGGTAACACTGAAGCTTTCTTT. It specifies CASSPRGGNTEAFF.

The CDR3 protein is CASSPQGALTEAFF. CDR3 in DNA: TGTGCCAGCTCACCTCAGGGGGCGCTGACTGAAGCTTTCTTT. The V and J genes are TRBV18 and TRBJ1-1, with TRBD1 identical over 8 bases. The trim removed 3 bases at V and 5 bases at J, leaving 5 bases unmatched. The CDR3 is 14 amino acids. Germline V gives CDR1 KGHSH, CDR2 LQKENI.

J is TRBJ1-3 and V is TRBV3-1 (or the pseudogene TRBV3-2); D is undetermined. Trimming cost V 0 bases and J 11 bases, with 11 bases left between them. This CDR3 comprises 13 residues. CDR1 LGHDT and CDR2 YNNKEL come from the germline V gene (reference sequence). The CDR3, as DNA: TGTGCCAGCAGCCAAGATACGGTTGCCCCCATATATTTT. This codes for CASSQDTVAPIYF.

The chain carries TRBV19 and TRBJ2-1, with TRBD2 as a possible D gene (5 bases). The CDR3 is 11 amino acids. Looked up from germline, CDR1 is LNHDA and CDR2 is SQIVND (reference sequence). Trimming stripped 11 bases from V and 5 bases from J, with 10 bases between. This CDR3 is CACRGHNEQFF. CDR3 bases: TGTGCCTGCCGCGGGCACAATGAGCAGTTCTTC.

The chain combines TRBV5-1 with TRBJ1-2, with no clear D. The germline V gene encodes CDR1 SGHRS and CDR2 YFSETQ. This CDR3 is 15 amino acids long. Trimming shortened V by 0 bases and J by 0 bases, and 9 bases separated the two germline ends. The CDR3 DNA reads TGCGCCAGCAGCTTGGCAGACTTCTCTAACTATGGCTACACCTTC. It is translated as CASSLADFSNYGYTF.

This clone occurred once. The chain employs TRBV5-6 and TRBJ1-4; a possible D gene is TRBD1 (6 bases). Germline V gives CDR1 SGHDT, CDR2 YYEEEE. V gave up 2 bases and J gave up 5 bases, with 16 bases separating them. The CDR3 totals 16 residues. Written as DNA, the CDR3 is TGTGCCAGCAGCTTCCTCTCGGCAGGGGTGAATGAAAAACTGTTTTTT. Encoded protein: CASSFLSAGVNEKLFF.